These 12 T cell receptor beta chains were sequenced from one sample in a study of cytomegalovirus exposure and HLA in healthy donors (dated by TCRdb to 2015 to 2018). Library preparation employed the immunoSEQ multiplex PCR assay. TCRdb obtained this table from immuneACCESS and retained in-frame rearrangements with V and J assigned. These tables miss some clones; where compared with another copy, unresolved V genes account for less than half of the shortfall, and the remainder is unexplained. The sample table shows about 150,000 clones, and less than 90% are seen once. Clones ranked in the top ten supply about a fifth of the sample. The material sequenced was PBMCs. These receptors came from a man aged 18 to 35 in good health and CMV-seropositive.

This clone was counted once. The V and J genes are TRBV2 and TRBJ2-2; 7 bases agree with TRBD1. V was pared by 6 bases and J by 5 bases, with 6 bases of the junction left unmatched. The germline V gene has CDR1 SNHLY and CDR2 FYNNEI. The CDR3 totals 14 residues. CDR3 DNA: TGTGCCAGCAGCCACGACAGGGCGACCGGGGAGCTGTTTTTT. Translated, it gives CASSHDRATGELFF.

The chain is built from TRBV15 and TRBJ2-1, with TRBD1 as a possible D gene (6 bases). V dropped 1 base and J dropped 9 bases, with 19 bases sitting between them. This CDR3 comprises 16 residues. From germline, CDR1 is LNHNV and CDR2 YYDKDF (reference sequence). CDR3 residues: CATSRARVGLQGEQFF. DNA of the CDR3: TGTGCCACCAGCAGAGCCAGAGTGGGGCTACAGGGTGAGCAGTTCTTC.

This chain joins TRBV30 and TRBJ1-5; TRBD1 is a possible D gene (6 bases). Germline CDR1 and CDR2: GTSNPN and SVGIG (reference sequence). This CDR3 is 13 amino acids long. Deletions cut 4 bases from V and 3 bases from J, with 10 bases between. The CDR3 DNA reads as TGTGCCTGGAAAGGACAGTACAATCAGCCCCAGCATTTT. Translating gives CAWKGQYNQPQHF.

The V call is TRBV19, the J call TRBJ2-1, with 10 bases lining up with TRBD2. This CDR3 comprises 16 residues. V shed 6 bases and J 5 bases; nucleotides not matched to a gene: 10. From germline, CDR1 is LNHDA and CDR2 SQIVND (reference sequence). Here the CDR3 reads CASSAAGLAYDNEQFF. The CDR3 bases are TGTGCCAGTAGCGCGGCGGGACTAGCGTACGACAATGAGCAGTTCTTC.

The rearrangement links TRBV7-2 to TRBJ1-1; TRBD1 aligns across 7 bases. The V and J ends lost 6 bases and 5 bases, in that order; junction bases with no gene match: 12. CDR1 SGHTA and CDR2 FQGNSA come from the germline V gene. There are 15 residues in the CDR3. CDR3 loop: CASRPPGTALTEAFF. DNA of the CDR3: TGTGCCAGCAGGCCACCTGGGACAGCCCTAACTGAAGCTTTCTTT.

The genes are TRBV28 and TRBJ2-5; D is possibly TRBD2 (6 bases). V gave up 6 bases and J gave up 0 bases, with 11 bases separating them. In germline, CDR1 is MDHEN, CDR2 SYDVKM. The CDR3 runs 14 residues. The DNA of the CDR3 is TGTGCCAGCAGCCCGGGAGTGCACCAAGAGACCCAGTACTTC. Encoded protein: CASSPGVHQETQYF.

DNA for the CDR3: TGTGCCAGCAGCTTAAGCAACGGGGCCAACGTCCTGACTTTC. Its protein is CASSLSNGANVLTF. The chain uses TRBV7-8 and TRBJ2-6; the D is unclear. The CDR3 is 14 amino acids. The ends were cut back, 2 bases at V and 4 bases at J, with 6 bases in the middle. From germline, CDR1 is SGHVS and CDR2 FQNEAQ.

V and J are TRBV28 and TRBJ1-2; tentatively, D is TRBD1 (5 bases). The germline V and J ends were trimmed by 9 bases and 5 bases, with 19 bases remaining between them. The V gene's germline CDR1 is MDHEN and CDR2 SYDVKM. CDR3 size: 14 residues. The CDR3 sequence is CASRAAGRKYGYTF. The DNA of the CDR3 is TGTGCCAGTAGAGCGGCAGGGAGGAAATATGGCTACACCTTC.

The J gene is TRBJ1-2, the V gene TRBV7-9, with TRBD1 identical over 12 bases. Germline CDR1 and CDR2: SEHNR and FQNEAQ (reference sequence). There are 18 residues in the CDR3. V was clipped by 5 bases and J by 8 bases; unmatched bases: 18. CDR3 DNA sequence: TGTGCCAGCAGCAAGACCTCCGGGACAGGGGGCGGTCAGGACGGCTACACCTTC. Its translation: CASSKTSGTGGGQDGYTF.

The chain recombines TRBV4-3 with TRBJ2-2; 14 positions match TRBD2. The germline gives CDR1 LGHNA, CDR2 YSLEER. The V segment lost 1 base and the J segment 4 bases; nucleotides outside the gene matches: 8. The length of the CDR3 is 19 residues. CDR3 region: CASSQVRLAGGHATGELFF. The CDR3 DNA reads as TGCGCCAGCAGCCAAGTTCGACTAGCGGGAGGGCACGCCACCGGGGAGCTGTTTTTT.

As to this clone: This sample also contains other DNA sequences that code for the same CDR3. The chain couples TRBV19 to TRBJ2-7, with TRBD2 matching 12 bases. The CDR3 is 15 residues long. V was clipped by 2 bases and J by 4 bases; unmatched bases: 3. The V gene's germline CDR1 is LNHDA and CDR2 SQIVND (reference sequence). As DNA, the CDR3 is TGTGCCAGTAGTATACTAGCGGGAGGGCCTTACGAGCAGTACTTC. Protein sequence: CASSILAGGPYEQYF.

The chain recombines TRBV18 with TRBJ2-3, with 15 nucleotides matching TRBD2. The CDR3 has 17 amino acids. V shed 4 bases, J shed 6 bases, and the junction held 8 bases outside the gene matches. Germline V gene lookup returns CDR1 KGHSH and CDR2 LQKENI. CDR3 region: CASSLGTSGRTADTQYF. CDR3 sequence (DNA): TGTGCCAGCTCACTCGGGACTAGCGGGAGGACTGCCGATACGCAGTATTTT.